This entry is about one T cell receptor (beta chain). The sample is drawn from a study of response to subunit inactivated influenza vaccine. The CDR3 spans 13 residues. CDR1 DFQATT and CDR2 SNEGSKA come from the germline V gene (reference sequence). Losses at the gene ends were 3 bases for V and 3 bases for J; bases not matched to a gene: 3. Each CDR3 protein is one row after TCRdb ran MiXCR on the RT-PCR reads. Of some 540,000 distinct CDR3 sequences in the sample, roughly 25% were seen once. These data were likewise used in another study, on T cells expressing NK-cell markers. That report adds: The authors made TCR beta cDNA libraries by 5'RACE template switching. This switching added a universal primer site and UMIs. Dominant NKG2C+ clonotype frequencies of 1.0-7.0% of CD8+ T cells were measured in about 6 donors.

The specimen was CD4+ T cells sorted from PBMCs, collected roughly 12 days after vaccination. The V and J genes are TRBV20-1 and TRBJ2-5, with 8 positions matching TRBD2. The TCR sequence derives from a man over 45 who received an inactivated influenza vaccine. The CDR3 DNA reads as TGCAGTGCTAGCGGGGGGGAGAAAGAGACCCAGTACTTC. Translation gives CSASGGEKETQYF.